This TCR beta chain was identified during a study of beta chain features in type 1 diabetes. Broader study findings: Shorter templates might be favored by PCR, and equally so in patients and in controls.

This clone came up a few times. Its antigen is unidentified. CDR1 and CDR2 (germline): SQVTM, ANQGSEA. The V gene lost 7 bases and the J gene lost 4 bases, with 8 bases spanning the gap. The CDR3 loop spans 11 amino acids. Of the isolated RNA, all was reverse transcribed, and so the sequenced material was expressed TCRB transcripts. Clones were read by immunoSEQ multiplex PCR, and TCRdb kept only the in-frame ones, dropping some. The sample has 240,000 or so clones, around a quarter seen once. The sequenced material came from central memory CD4+ T cells from blood. The receptor's source is a young man in good health. The chain combines TRBV29-1 with TRBJ2-1; no clear D gene. Written as DNA, the CDR3 is TGCAGCGAAAGACGGTACAATGAGCAGTTCTTC. Its translation: CSERRYNEQFF.